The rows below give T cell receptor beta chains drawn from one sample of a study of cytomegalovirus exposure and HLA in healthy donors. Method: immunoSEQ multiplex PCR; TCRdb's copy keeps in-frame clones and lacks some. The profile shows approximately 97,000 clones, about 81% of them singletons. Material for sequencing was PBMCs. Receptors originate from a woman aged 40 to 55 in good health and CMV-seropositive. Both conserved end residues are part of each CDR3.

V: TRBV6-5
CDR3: CASSYKSTGPYEQYF

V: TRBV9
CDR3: CASSAPGTINNEQFF

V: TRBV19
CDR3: CASSTDRGNEQFF

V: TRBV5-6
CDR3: CASSLPPRPGGGLDTQYF

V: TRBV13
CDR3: CASSFRREGYYEQYF

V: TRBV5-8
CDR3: CASSWTETGQPQHF

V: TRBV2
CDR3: CASSPTGTSLREQYF

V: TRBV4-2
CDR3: CASSPRDSIYEQYF

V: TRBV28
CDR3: CASLPPGNTEAFF

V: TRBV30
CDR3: CAWSVGRTSGYNEQFF

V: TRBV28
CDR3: CASSLVHLAYEQYF

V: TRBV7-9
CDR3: CASSPGLSRVVRETQYF

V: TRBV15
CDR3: CATSRDRGVGQPQHF

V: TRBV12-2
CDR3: CASRSAPTGTGVWGSNQPQHF

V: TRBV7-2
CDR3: CASTPTLAGEYNEQFF

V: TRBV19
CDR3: CASSPPIAGVYEQYF

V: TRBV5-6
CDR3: CASSLTGAGEQYF

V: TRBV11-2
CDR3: CASSLLGASGFYEQYF

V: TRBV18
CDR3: CASSPGQDEKLFF